This T cell receptor (beta chain) was retrieved from a study of beta chain features in type 1 diabetes. Study summary: Healthy donors and patients showed comparable age, gender and cell yields. Analysis included over 100,000,000 sorted cells drawn from all samples.

TCRB transcripts that were expressed got sequenced, as all of the isolated RNA had been reverse transcribed. Produced via immunoSEQ multiplex PCR; TCRdb's table is partial and in-frame only. The sample has a few hundred thousand clones, approximately 14% seen once; the top ten hold 6.7%. Study observations and caveats: Among all four CD4+ subsets, Type 1 diabetes patients had TCRB CDR3s that were moderately but significantly shorter.

A word on this clone: Antigen: not known.

This CDR3 is 12 amino acids long. After removal of 5 bases from V and 8 bases from J, the junction contained 5 bases not matched to a gene. Germline V gene data show CDR1 as MNHNS and CDR2 as SASEGT. The source is a man aged 25-45 years in good health. The specimen sequenced was central memory CD4+ T cells from blood. The genes are TRBV6-1 and TRBJ1-1, with 7 bases matching TRBD1. The CDR3 coding sequence is TGTGCCAGCAGTAGAGGGACAGCGGAAGCTTTCTTT. It specifies CASSRGTAEAFF.